Following are 19 T cell receptor beta chains from one sample sequenced in a study of control samples from healthy donors and cancer patients. Only in-frame clones appear in the TCRdb table, and some are missing; sequencing was by immunoSEQ multiplex PCR. The sample has about 72,000 clones; roughly 92% are singletons. The sample consisted of blood. These receptors came from a woman aged 55-70 years in good health.

This clone was counted once. The chain combines TRBV20-1 with TRBJ1-2, with D possibly matching TRBD1 (6 bases). The CDR3 totals 14 residues. Trimming removed 5 bases from V and 5 bases from J, with 18 bases in between. Germline CDR1 and CDR2: DFQATT and SNEGSKA (reference sequence). The CDR3 sequence: CSAGGGAGAYGYTF. DNA for the CDR3: TGCAGTGCTGGTGGGGGGGCTGGGGCGTATGGCTACACCTTC.

J is TRBJ2-1 and V is TRBV20-1, with a tentative D call TRBD2 (5 bases). The germline V gene has CDR1 DFQATT and CDR2 SNEGSKA (reference sequence). Between the trimmed V and J ends, which lost 3 bases and 2 bases, there was a span of 11 bases. The CDR3 is made up of 14 amino acids. The CDR3: CSASNSVPYNEQFF. The CDR3 bases are TGCAGTGCTAGTAATAGCGTCCCCTACAATGAGCAGTTCTTC.

The V and J genes are TRBV7-2 and TRBJ2-6, with 8 nucleotides matching TRBD1. The junction had 5 bases not matched to a gene; V was cut back by 5 bases and J by 2 bases. This CDR3 comprises 16 residues. CDR1 is SGHTA and CDR2 is FQGNSA in the germline V gene. In DNA, the CDR3 is TGTGCCAGCAGCGCGACGACAGGGGCTGGGGCCAACGTCCTGACTTTC. Encoded protein: CASSATTGAGANVLTF.

The rearrangement links TRBV24-1 to TRBJ2-3; perhaps TRBD2 as D (6 bases). CDR3 length: 16 residues. Per the germline V gene, CDR1 is KGHDR and CDR2 is SFDVKD. V was shortened by 5 bases and J by 0 bases, with 14 bases between the two germline ends. CDR3 protein: CATSGPTSGSTDTQYF. CDR3 nucleotide sequence: TGTGCCACCAGTGGCCCGACTAGTGGGAGCACAGATACGCAGTATTTT.

This chain uses TRBV30 with TRBJ2-3, with D perhaps matching TRBD2 (5 bases). This CDR3 contains 15 residues. With 0 bases removed from V and 2 bases from J, the gap between germline ends came to 12 bases. The germline gives CDR1 GTSNPN, CDR2 SVGIG (reference sequence). The CDR3 DNA reads TGTGCCTGGAGTGTAGGAGGACTGGCCACAGATACGCAGTATTTT. Its translation is CAWSVGGLATDTQYF.

The chain links TRBV3-1 (or the pseudogene TRBV3-2) to TRBJ1-6; 7 bases agree with TRBD1. The CDR3 has 14 residues. Trimming at V came to 6 bases and at J to 6 bases, leaving 5 bases not matched to a gene. Germline V gene lookup returns CDR1 LGHDT and CDR2 YNNKEL (reference sequence). CDR3 protein: CASSRDSLNSPLHF. The CDR3 DNA sequence: TGTGCCAGCAGTCGGGACAGTCTTAATTCACCCCTCCACTTT.

This clone showed up just once. CDR3 loop: CASSLAMGLSTDTQYF. DNA for the CDR3: TGCGCCAGCAGCTTGGCCATGGGCCTTAGCACAGATACGCAGTATTTT. This chain connects TRBV5-1 to TRBJ2-3; D remains ambiguous. There are 16 residues in the CDR3. Germline assignment: CDR1 SGHRS and CDR2 YFSETQ. With 0 bases removed from V and 0 bases from J, the gap between germline ends came to 11 bases.

This sequence joins TRBV10-3 and TRBJ2-7; perhaps TRBD2 as D (6 bases). The CDR3 extends over 12 amino acids. The ends were cut back, 4 bases at V and 4 bases at J, with 8 bases in the middle. Germline V gene sequence: CDR1 ENHRY, CDR2 SYGVKD. The CDR3 loop is CAISGSGYEQYF. In nucleotides, the CDR3 is TGTGCCATCAGTGGTAGCGGTTACGAGCAGTACTTC.

V is TRBV6-5 and J is TRBJ2-7; TRBD1 matches at 9 bases. There are 15 residues in the CDR3. Germline-derived CDR1 and CDR2 are MNHEY and SVGAGI. V dropped 2 bases and J dropped 2; count of bases not matched to a gene: 4. CDR3: CASSYGRDRAYEQYF. As DNA, the CDR3 is TGTGCCAGCAGTTACGGGCGGGACAGGGCCTACGAGCAGTACTTC.

In this sample, this clone turned up once. The CDR3 bases are TGTGCCACCAGCAGAACGGACAGGGGGTTTGAAAAACTGTTTTTT. Its protein is CATSRTDRGFEKLFF. The chain combines TRBV15 with TRBJ1-4, with TRBD1 matching 10 bases. This CDR3 has 15 amino acids. The germline V gene encodes CDR1 LNHNV and CDR2 YYDKDF (reference sequence). V shed 2 bases and J 7 bases; nucleotides not matched to a gene: 4.

This clone occurred a few times. CDR3 in DNA: TGTGCCAGTAAGACAGGTTCAGGCTCCTACGAGCAGTACTTC. Protein sequence: CASKTGSGSYEQYF. The V gene is TRBV28, the J gene TRBJ2-7; D is perhaps TRBD1 (6 bases). V was clipped by 9 bases and J by 0 bases, with 15 bases between them. The CDR3 sequence is 14 residues long. Looked up from germline, CDR1 is MDHEN and CDR2 is SYDVKM.

This clone was detected once. J is TRBJ1-5 and V is TRBV6-1; D remains unclear. The germline V and J ends were trimmed by 1 base and 6 bases, with 4 bases remaining between them. The CDR3 spans 12 residues. Per germline, CDR1 MNHNS and CDR2 SASEGT. The CDR3: CASSEVGQPQHF. CDR3 sequence (DNA): TGTGCCAGCAGTGAAGTGGGTCAGCCCCAGCATTTT.

The rearrangement uses TRBV28 and TRBJ1-2; 9 bases match TRBD1. J gave up 5 bases and V 6 bases, and 4 bases lay outside the gene matches. CDR3 length: 13 residues. Germline V gene data show CDR1 as MDHEN and CDR2 as SYDVKM. CDR3 nucleotides: TGTGCCAGCAGCCTTGGGACAGGGTATGGCTACACCTTC. It translates to CASSLGTGYGYTF.

This chain connects TRBV3-1 (or the pseudogene TRBV3-2) to TRBJ1-2; weak D call: TRBD1 (5 bases). Germline-derived CDR1 and CDR2 are LGHDT and YNNKEL (reference sequence). The V end lost 5 bases, the J end lost 2 bases, and 12 bases lay between the germline ends. The CDR3 has 14 amino acids. CDR3 residues: CASSIRQRNYGYTF. The CDR3 DNA reads as TGTGCCAGCAGCATACGACAGAGAAACTATGGCTACACCTTC.

The chain combines TRBV3-1 (or the pseudogene TRBV3-2) with TRBJ1-3; 11 bases map to TRBD1. Trimming at V came to 2 bases and at J to 7 bases, leaving 4 bases not matched to a gene. Germline V gives CDR1 LGHDT, CDR2 YNNKEL (reference sequence). The CDR3 runs 15 residues. The CDR3 loop is CASSQRTGGHNTIYF. The CDR3 DNA is TGTGCCAGCAGCCAACGGACAGGGGGCCACAACACCATATATTTT.

This clone came up a few times. The chain is built from TRBV5-1 and TRBJ1-1; no definite D call. The V and J ends lost 2 bases and 1 base respectively, with 9 bases between them. The CDR3 spans 14 residues. Germline V gene lookup returns CDR1 SGHRS and CDR2 YFSETQ. CDR3 protein: CASSFSSTNTEAFF. The CDR3 DNA follows: TGCGCCAGCAGCTTCTCAAGTACGAACACTGAAGCTTTCTTT. Drawing the rest from reference TRBV5-1 and TRBJ1-1, the complete variable domain is KAGVTQTPRYLIKTRGQQVTLSCSPISGHRSVSWYQQTPGQGLQFLFEYFSETQRNKGNFPGRFSGRQFSNSRSEMNVSTLELGDSALYLCASSFSSTNTEAFFGQGTRLTVV.

This clone was detected only a few times. This chain connects TRBV27 to TRBJ2-2, with 7 bases that match TRBD2. Per germline, CDR1 MNHEY and CDR2 SMNVEV (reference sequence). The CDR3 covers 15 residues. The V gene end was trimmed by 6 bases and the J gene end by 0 bases; junction bases not matched to a gene: 4. The CDR3 here is CASRRDYSNTGELFF. Here the CDR3 DNA reads TGTGCCAGCAGGCGGGACTATTCGAACACCGGGGAGCTGTTTTTT.

V and J are TRBV28 and TRBJ1-5; D perhaps matches TRBD1 (5 bases). Germline V CDR1 and CDR2: MDHEN, SYDVKM. V was clipped by 2 bases and J by 7 bases, with 12 bases between them. The CDR3 consists of 14 residues. The CDR3 DNA follows: TGTGCCAGCAGTTTACCGGGGGTGGAGCAGCCCCAGCATTTT. Its protein is CASSLPGVEQPQHF.

This sequence joins TRBV6-5 and TRBJ1-1; no clear D. Germline CDR1 and CDR2: MNHEY and SVGAGI. Trimming stripped 6 bases from V and 1 base from J, with 6 bases between. This CDR3 has 12 residues. The CDR3: CASRTANTEAFF. CDR3 DNA: TGTGCCAGCAGAACAGCGAACACTGAAGCTTTCTTT.